Listed below are T cell receptor beta chains from one sample, sequenced in a study of molecular identifiers for immune sequencing clone quantification. TCRdb reanalysed the PCR reads using MiXCR and keeps one entry per CDR3 protein. The repertoire includes about 510,000 distinct CDR3 sequences, about 25% of them detected once, and around 0.8% sits in the top ten. The sample comprised naive CD8+ T cells from blood, with Jurkat cell RNA spiked in. The receptors were gathered from a human donor in good health. Some libraries in this study had Jurkat cell RNA spiked in. Each CDR3 is given with its conserved first and last residue.

J: TRBJ2-7; V: TRBV6-1; CDR3: CASSEASSGSEEQYF
J: TRBJ2-7; V: TRBV6-1; CDR3: CASSEEVSGGEQYF
J: TRBJ1-4; V: TRBV12-3/TRBV12-4; CDR3: CASSPQGGLNEKLFF
J: TRBJ2-3; V: TRBV7-2; CDR3: CASSLGQGPGDTQYF
J: TRBJ1-5; V: TRBV11-1; CDR3: CASSPMFRADQPQHF
J: TRBJ2-7; V: TRBV4-2; CDR3: CASSQDRASVPSYEQYF
J: TRBJ2-5; V: TRBV19; CDR3: CASSSEAQGSQETQYF
J: TRBJ2-7; V: TRBV5-1; CDR3: CASSSWTGEQYF
J: TRBJ2-4; V: TRBV13; CDR3: CASSLFHGDAKNIQYF
J: TRBJ1-1; V: TRBV12-3/TRBV12-4; CDR3: CASSLSGDASEAFF
J: TRBJ1-5; V: TRBV9; CDR3: CASSVSGVSNQPQHF
J: TRBJ1-1; V: TRBV5-1; CDR3: CASSSLGRGYNTEAFF
J: TRBJ1-1; V: TRBV6-5; CDR3: CASSYGTDGNTEAFF
J: TRBJ2-1; V: TRBV11-2; CDR3: CASSPSGTTYNEQFF
J: TRBJ1-5; V: TRBV4-3; CDR3: CASSQDWGISNQPQHF
J: TRBJ2-7; V: TRBV12-3/TRBV12-4; CDR3: CASKGLEDEQYF
J: TRBJ2-7; V: TRBV7-9; CDR3: CASSLVGIVDSYEQYF
J: TRBJ1-1; V: TRBV7-6; CDR3: CASSLPPGDEAFF
J: TRBJ2-7; V: TRBV5-1; CDR3: CASSPGQGPYEQYF
J: TRBJ2-7; V: TRBV7-9; CDR3: CASSESSGVRRYEQYF
J: TRBJ2-7; V: TRBV4-3; CDR3: CASSQGTGVGSYEQYF
J: TRBJ1-2; V: TRBV6-5; CDR3: CASSANRNLYYGYTF
J: TRBJ1-6; V: TRBV11-2; CDR3: CASSLVVRVDSPLHF
J: TRBJ2-2; V: TRBV28; CDR3: CASRFNRGNTGELFF
J: TRBJ1-6; V: TRBV14; CDR3: CASSPWGGANSPLHF
J: TRBJ1-5; V: TRBV25-1; CDR3: CASGGRGSNQPQHF
J: TRBJ2-1; V: TRBV24-1; CDR3: CATSERTSGGYNEQFF
J: TRBJ2-7; V: TRBV19; CDR3: CASSIGGGSNEQYF
J: TRBJ2-1; V: TRBV6-2/TRBV6-3; CDR3: CASSSGTGVLF
J: TRBJ2-5; V: TRBV13; CDR3: CASSSIAGTQYF
J: TRBJ1-2; V: TRBV29-1; CDR3: CSVVRSRDGYTF
J: TRBJ2-7; V: TRBV6-6; CDR3: CASSRSSGGPAEQYF
J: TRBJ1-5; V: TRBV27; CDR3: CASSLSGGASRPQHF
J: TRBJ2-7; V: TRBV10-2; CDR3: CASRDSRHYEQCF
J: TRBJ1-1; V: TRBV27; CDR3: CASSPLQGPNTEAFF
J: TRBJ2-2; V: TRBV20-1; CDR3: CSARVDWNTGELFF
J: TRBJ1-2; V: TRBV29-1; CDR3: CSVDSWFGYTF
J: TRBJ2-7; V: TRBV27; CDR3: CATSSGSSYEQYF
J: TRBJ2-7; V: TRBV6-5; CDR3: CASSDQGQGFYEQYF
J: TRBJ1-1; V: TRBV6-2/TRBV6-3; CDR3: CASSSLQVTMNTEAFF
J: TRBJ2-5; V: TRBV28; CDR3: CASSHLAGDGETQYF
J: TRBJ2-3; V: TRBV3-1; CDR3: CASSQALRGRTDTQYF
J: TRBJ2-7; V: TRBV29-1; CDR3: CSVEAQGLADSYEQYF
J: TRBJ2-7; V: TRBV19; CDR3: CASSFEDAYEQYF
J: TRBJ2-3; V: TRBV27; CDR3: CASSPRSPSTDTQYF
J: TRBJ1-5; V: TRBV4-2; CDR3: CASSQGRDSNQPQHF
J: TRBJ2-3; V: TRBV4-3; CDR3: CVSSQGTDTQYF
J: TRBJ2-7; V: TRBV28; CDR3: CASSLSGPNAREQYF